The 25 T cell receptor beta chains below all came from one sample that was sequenced in a study of T cell responses to AZD1222 COVID-19 vaccine. Method: immunoSEQ multiplex PCR; TCRdb's copy keeps in-frame clones and lacks some. The data show about 120,000 clones, 70% to 90% seen once. The sample consisted of peripheral blood, taken on day 0 of AZD1222 vaccination. The receptors stem from an adult in good health.

This clone has a handful of counts. V gene TRBV2 combines with J gene TRBJ1-6, with 7 bases lining up with TRBD1. This CDR3 has 16 residues. Germline lookup yields CDR1 SNHLY and CDR2 FYNNEI. V shed 6 bases, J shed 7 bases, and the junction held 12 bases outside the gene matches. The CDR3 bases are TGTGCCAGCAGGAAAGGGATGGGGACAGTCAATTCACCCCTCCACTTT. Amino acids: CASRKGMGTVNSPLHF. The complete variable domain, with remaining parts taken from reference TRBV2 and TRBJ1-6, reads EPEVTQTPSHQVTQMGQEVILRCVPISNHLYFYWYRQILGQKVEFLVSFYNNEISEKSEIFDDQFSVERPDGSNFTLKIRSTKLEDSAMYFCASRKGMGTVNSPLHFGNGTRLTVT.

The chain recombines TRBV24-1 with TRBJ2-1, with 13 bases aligning to TRBD2. Germline CDR1 and CDR2: KGHDR and SFDVKD. The CDR3 is 15 amino acids. Unmatched junction bases numbered 9, after V lost 7 bases and J lost 10 bases. In DNA form, the CDR3 reads TGTGCCACCAGCGTTGGGACTAGCGGGAATAAAGAGCAGTTCTTC. Its translation is CATSVGTSGNKEQFF.

The chain combines TRBV4-3 with TRBJ1-1; no firm D call. The ends were cut back, 3 bases at V and 1 base at J, with 12 bases in the middle. In germline, CDR1 is LGHNA, CDR2 YSLEER. This CDR3 is built from 15 residues. CDR3 DNA sequence: TGCGCCAGCAGCCAGAGTCTCACGGGGAACACTGAAGCTTTCTTT. This encodes CASSQSLTGNTEAFF.

V gene TRBV28 combines with J gene TRBJ1-1, with 9 bases matching TRBD1. CDR3 length: 19 amino acids. Germline values: CDR1 MDHEN, CDR2 SYDVKM. J was trimmed by 1 base and V by 3 bases; bases with no gene match: 15. This CDR3 reads CASSFWSRAQGARNTEAFF. Written as DNA, the CDR3 is TGTGCCAGCAGTTTTTGGTCAAGGGCACAGGGGGCGAGGAACACTGAAGCTTTCTTT.

The chain recombines TRBV4-3 with TRBJ2-1; TRBD2 agrees at 10 bases. Per the germline V gene, CDR1 is LGHNA and CDR2 is YSLEER. Trimming at V came to 2 bases and at J to 4 bases, leaving 8 bases not matched to a gene. The CDR3 is 17 amino acids. CDR3 sequence: CASSQTPLAGEYNEQFF. CDR3 sequence (DNA): TGCGCCAGCAGCCAAACCCCCCTAGCGGGAGAATACAATGAGCAGTTCTTC.

As to this clone: An end of the junction differs from the germline gene, which may be a read error. The V and J genes are TRBV7-7 and TRBJ2-7; D unresolved. CDR1 is SSHAT and CDR2 is FNYEAQ in the germline V gene (reference sequence). This CDR3 spans 17 amino acids. The CDR3 DNA is TGTGCTAGCAGCCCATCCCGCCCCGGCGGATTCCCCTACGAGCAGTACTTC. Its translation: CASSPSRPGGFPYEQYF. The variable domain in full, completed from reference TRBV7-7 and TRBJ2-7, reads GAGVSQSPRYKVTKRGQDVTLRCDPISSHATLYWYQQALGQGPEFLTYFNYEAQPDKSGLPSDRFSAERPEGSISTLTIQRTEQRDSAMYRCASSPSRPGGFPYEQYFGPGTRLTVT.

The chain has TRBV30 and TRBJ2-3, with 7 bases lining up with TRBD2. The CDR3 is 13 residues long. Germline-derived CDR1 and CDR2 are GTSNPN and SVGIG (reference sequence). V gave up 4 bases and J gave up 6 bases; unmatched junction bases: 7. The CDR3 DNA reads as TGTGCCTGGACTAGCGGAAGGAGGGATACGCAGTATTTT. Its protein product is CAWTSGRRDTQYF.

The chain employs TRBV12-3 or TRBV12-4 and TRBJ1-5; D remains ambiguous. This CDR3 has 13 residues. V lost 6 bases and J lost 4, with 10 bases in between. This CDR3 reads CASSRATNQPQHF. The DNA for the CDR3 is TGTGCCAGCAGCCGGGCTACTAATCAGCCCCAGCATTTT.

A note on this clone: The sample has other DNA sequences that encode this CDR3 too. The rearrangement joins TRBV3-1 (or the pseudogene TRBV3-2) to TRBJ2-7; D is ambiguous. The CDR3 covers 12 residues. Per germline, CDR1 LGHDT and CDR2 YNNKEL (reference sequence). V lost 1 base and J lost 2, with 3 bases in between. The CDR3 region is CASSQVAYEQYF. DNA for the CDR3: TGTGCCAGCAGCCAAGTAGCCTACGAGCAGTACTTC.

This chain links TRBV28 with TRBJ1-2; 12 bases fit TRBD1. Germline CDR1 MDHEN, CDR2 SYDVKM. V lost 4 bases to trimming and J lost 7 bases; unmatched junction nucleotides: 7. This CDR3 contains 15 residues. The chain's CDR3 is CASSSPGTGGFGYTF. In DNA, the CDR3 is TGTGCCAGCAGTTCCCCCGGGACAGGGGGCTTTGGCTACACCTTC.

The chain employs TRBV30 and TRBJ1-2; tentative D call: TRBD1 (6 bases). The length of the CDR3 is 13 residues. Per germline, CDR1 GTSNPN and CDR2 SVGIG (reference sequence). Between the trimmed V and J ends, which lost 5 bases and 0 bases, there was a span of 10 bases. The CDR3 nucleotides are TGTGCCTGGGCAAGACAGGCTAACTATGGCTACACCTTC. Encoded protein: CAWARQANYGYTF.

This chain joins TRBV7-2 and TRBJ2-7; D gene uncertain. The V gene's germline CDR1 is SGHTA and CDR2 FQGNSA. Trimming took 1 base from V and 2 from J, leaving 9 bases between them. The CDR3 loop spans 14 amino acids. Here the CDR3 reads CASSLDSSTYEQYF. For the CDR3, the DNA is TGTGCCAGCAGCTTAGACAGCTCTACCTACGAGCAGTACTTC.

The chain is built from TRBV30 and TRBJ2-7; TRBD2 agrees at 10 bases. The V and J ends lost 2 bases and 7 bases, in that order; junction bases with no gene match: 8. CDR1 is GTSNPN and CDR2 is SVGIG in the germline V gene (reference sequence). This CDR3 spans 14 amino acids. The CDR3 spells CAWSWASGSREQYF. The CDR3, as DNA: TGTGCCTGGAGTTGGGCTAGCGGGAGTCGGGAGCAGTACTTC.

The chain joins TRBV29-1 to TRBJ1-4; D remains unclear. The CDR3 runs 13 residues. Germline V CDR1 and CDR2: SQVTM, ANQGSEA. Trimming stripped 5 bases from V and 6 bases from J, with 13 bases between. DNA of the CDR3: TGCAGCGTTTACCCCCATTCGGATGAAAAACTGTTTTTT. Its protein product is CSVYPHSDEKLFF.

The chain employs TRBV18 and TRBJ2-2; D is possibly TRBD1 (6 bases). CDR3 length: 17 amino acids. CDR1 and CDR2 from the germline V gene are KGHSH and LQKENI. Trimming took off 3 bases at V and 6 bases at J, with 20 bases between the two ends. This CDR3 is CASSPNPTGSNSGELFF. The CDR3 DNA reads TGTGCCAGCTCACCGAACCCAACAGGGTCTAACTCCGGGGAGCTGTTTTTT.

V is TRBV3-1 (or the pseudogene TRBV3-2) and J is TRBJ2-1, with D uncertain. There are 14 residues in the CDR3. Trimming removed 1 base from V and 0 bases from J, with 4 bases in between. Germline lookup yields CDR1 LGHDT and CDR2 YNNKEL (reference sequence). The CDR3 loop reads CASSQGGSYNEQFF. In DNA form, the CDR3 reads TGTGCCAGCAGCCAAGGGGGCTCCTACAATGAGCAGTTCTTC.

The genes are TRBV6-5 and TRBJ1-6; maybe TRBD1 (5 bases). V was shortened by 0 bases and J by 5 bases, with 11 bases between the two germline ends. Germline-derived CDR1 and CDR2 are MNHEY and SVGAGI. The CDR3 extends over 16 amino acids. CDR3 protein: CASSYSMGLDNSPLHF. The CDR3 region has the DNA TGTGCCAGCAGTTACTCGATGGGACTAGATAATTCACCCCTCCACTTT.

In its sample, this clone was seen a few times. The chain couples TRBV7-9 to TRBJ2-7; TRBD1 matches at 9 bases. This CDR3 region has 13 residues. V dropped 8 bases and J dropped 1; count of bases not matched to a gene: 3. The germline CDR1 and CDR2 sequences are SEHNR and FQNEAQ (reference sequence). Here the CDR3 DNA reads TGTGCCAGCTCCGGGACAGGGTCCTACGAGCAGTACTTC. Amino acid sequence: CASSGTGSYEQYF.

V gene TRBV9 combines with J gene TRBJ2-6, with D perhaps given as TRBD1 or TRBD2 (6 bases each). CDR3 length equals 20 residues. Per the germline V gene, CDR1 is SGDLS and CDR2 is YYNGEE. Deletions cut 0 bases from V and 2 bases from J, with 21 bases between. CDR3 residues: CASSVVLGGATVTGANVLTF. In DNA, the CDR3 is TGTGCCAGCAGCGTAGTTTTGGGGGGCGCGACGGTAACTGGGGCCAACGTCCTGACTTTC.

The chain combines TRBV11-3 with TRBJ1-2; tentatively, D is TRBD1 (6 bases). This CDR3 is built from 13 residues. The V gene's germline CDR1 is SGHNT and CDR2 YENEEA. Trimming stripped 5 bases from V and 6 bases from J, with 13 bases between. DNA of the CDR3: TGTGCCAGCAGCGTACAGGGTCTAGATGGCTACACCTTC. Its protein product is CASSVQGLDGYTF. The full variable domain, completed using reference TRBV11-3 and TRBJ1-2, is EAGVVQSPRYKIIEKKQPVAFWCNPISGHNTLYWYLQNLGQGPELLIRYENEEAVDDSQLPKDRFSAERLKGVDSTLKIQPAELGDSAVYLCASSVQGLDGYTFGSGTRLTVV.

J is TRBJ2-7 and V is TRBV24-1, with D perhaps TRBD1 or TRBD2 (5 bases each). V gave up 5 bases and J gave up 4 bases, with 11 bases separating them. This CDR3 spans 13 amino acids. Per the germline V gene, CDR1 is KGHDR and CDR2 is SFDVKD. CDR3 residues: CATSVGEMYEQYF. The DNA for the CDR3 is TGTGCCACCAGTGTGGGGGAGATGTACGAGCAGTACTTC.

This chain uses TRBV27 with TRBJ1-2; TRBD1 is a possible D gene (6 bases). Germline V CDR1 and CDR2: MNHEY, SMNVEV (reference sequence). Between the trimmed V and J ends, which lost 3 bases and 4 bases, there was a span of 12 bases. CDR3 length equals 14 residues. Here the CDR3 DNA reads TGTGCCAGCAGTTTGAACAGGGACCTCTATGGCTACACCTTC. It yields the protein CASSLNRDLYGYTF.

V usage is TRBV7-9 and J usage is TRBJ1-5; a weak D match, TRBD1 (5 bases). In germline, CDR1 is SEHNR, CDR2 FQNEAQ (reference sequence). Deletions cut 8 bases from V and 3 bases from J, with 14 bases between. CDR3 length: 14 amino acids. This CDR3 reads CASGDRSNNQPQHF. The CDR3 DNA sequence: TGTGCCAGCGGGGACCGCTCTAACAATCAGCCCCAGCATTTT.

The V gene is TRBV6-1, the J gene TRBJ1-2; D gene unclear. Trimming shortened V by 0 bases and J by 8 bases, and 16 bases separated the two germline ends. There are 15 residues in the CDR3. Germline loops: CDR1 MNHNS, CDR2 SASEGT. CDR3 in DNA: TGTGCCAGCAGTGAAGCGCTAGGAGGGTATGGAGGCTACACCTTC. It translates to CASSEALGGYGGYTF.

CDR3 in amino acids: CASSLSHEQYF. As DNA, the CDR3 is TGTGCCAGCAGTTTAAGCCACGAGCAGTACTTC. The J gene is TRBJ2-7, the V gene TRBV12-3 or TRBV12-4; no clear D gene. The CDR3 loop spans 11 amino acids. V was trimmed by 2 bases and J by 5 bases, leaving 4 bases between them.